This TCR beta chain stems from a study of T cells in Graves' hyperthyroidism and ophthalmopathy. Amplified TCR beta CDR3 regions derived from RNA transcripts. HTBI primers were used for first-round RT-PCR of the TCR CDR3. One entry per CDR3 protein, called by TCRdb with MiXCR from the multiplex PCR reads. Of about 400,000 distinct CDR3 sequences detected, 15% to 19% appear once; the ten largest clones hold around a quarter. This clonotype appeared many times. An end of the junction does not agree with germline; a read error may underlie this. Germline V gene data show CDR1 as SGHRS and CDR2 as YFSETQ. There are 14 residues in the CDR3.

Sequenced: blood. This TCR derives from a woman between 18 and 29 years old with Graves' hyperthyroidism that later progressed to Graves' ophthalmopathy. The chain carries TRBV5-1 and TRBJ2-1; 9 bases map to TRBD1. CDR3 bases: TGCGCCACCAGCCCCGGGACAGGGTTCAATGAGCAGTTCTTC. It translates to CATSPGTGFNEQFF.